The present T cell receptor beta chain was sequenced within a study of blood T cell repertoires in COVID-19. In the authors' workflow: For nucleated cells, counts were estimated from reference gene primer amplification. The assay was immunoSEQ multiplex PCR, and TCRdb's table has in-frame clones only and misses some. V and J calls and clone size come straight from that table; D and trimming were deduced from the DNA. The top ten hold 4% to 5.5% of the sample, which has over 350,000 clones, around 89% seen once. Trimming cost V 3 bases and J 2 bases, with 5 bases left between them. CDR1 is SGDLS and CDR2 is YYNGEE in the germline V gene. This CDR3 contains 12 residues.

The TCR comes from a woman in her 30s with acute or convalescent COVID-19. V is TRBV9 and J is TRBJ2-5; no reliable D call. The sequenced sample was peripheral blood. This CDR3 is CASSAVQETQYF. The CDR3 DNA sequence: TGTGCCAGCAGCGCAGTACAAGAGACCCAGTACTTC.